Listed below are T cell receptor beta chains from one sample, sequenced in a study of T cell responses to AZD1222 COVID-19 vaccine. Data came from immunoSEQ multiplex PCR; TCRdb stores just in-frame clones and leaves some out. The data hold about 110,000 clones, with 90% observed a single time. The sequenced sample was peripheral blood, obtained on day 0 of AZD1222 vaccination. These receptor sequences come from an adult in good health. The CDR3 runs from the conserved cysteine through the conserved F or W. D genes are given only for firm matches. Only some rows state a clone size, as once, few, many or a class for expanded clones.

TRBD2 | once | TRBJ2-1 | TRBV9 | CASSVSTSDNEQFF | TGTGCCAGCAGCGTATCAACTAGCGACAATGAGCAGTTCTTC
NA | NA | TRBJ2-7 | TRBV2 | CASIPGLPLEQYF | TGTGCCAGCATTCCGGGACTCCCGTTGGAGCAGTACTTC
NA | few | TRBJ1-4 | TRBV12-5 | CASGIGREEKLFF | TGTGCTAGTGGTATCGGAAGGGAAGAAAAACTGTTTTTT
NA | NA | TRBJ2-7 | TRBV14 | CASSRGRGYEQYF | TGTGCCAGCTCAAGGGGCAGGGGCTACGAGCAGTACTTC
TRBD2 | NA | TRBJ2-2 | TRBV9 | CASSVRGRGNTGELFF | TGTGCCAGCAGCGTACGCGGGAGGGGGAACACCGGGGAGCTGTTTTTT
NA | NA | TRBJ1-2 | TRBV25-1 | CASSEPLRRSGYTF | TGTGCCAGCAGTGAACCTCTAAGACGGAGTGGCTACACCTTC
NA | few | TRBJ1-6 | TRBV6-1 | CASSEARASSYNSPLHF | TGTGCCAGCAGTGAAGCTCGGGCGAGCTCCTATAATTCACCCCTCCACTTT
NA | NA | TRBJ1-1 | TRBV5-1 | CASSFAPNTEAFF | TGCGCCAGCAGCTTTGCCCCGAACACTGAAGCTTTCTTT
TRBD2 | NA | TRBJ2-1 | TRBV19 | CASSLGLAGGPREQFF | TGTGCCAGTAGTCTGGGACTAGCGGGAGGGCCACGAGAGCAGTTCTTC
TRBD2 | NA | TRBJ2-1 | TRBV25-1 | CASRKAGDGYNEQFF | TGTGCCAGCAGAAAAGCGGGAGATGGCTACAATGAGCAGTTCTTC
NA | NA | TRBJ2-2 | TRBV10-2 | CASTSSANTGELFF | TGCGCCAGCACTTCTTCGGCGAACACCGGGGAGCTGTTTTTT
TRBD1 | NA | TRBJ2-7 | TRBV7-2 | CASSSRQGYYEQYF | TGTGCCAGCAGCTCCAGACAGGGGTACTACGAGCAGTACTTC
NA | NA | TRBJ1-2 | TRBV28 | CASSFRPYGYTF | TGTGCCAGCAGTTTCAGGCCCTATGGCTACACCTTC
NA | once | TRBJ1-1 | TRBV5-5 | CASSPGINAFF | TGTGCCAGCAGCCCAGGGATTAACGCTTTCTTT
NA | NA | TRBJ1-6 | TRBV30 | CAAEVLGRSPLHF | TGTGCCGCCGAAGTCCTAGGGCGATCACCCCTCCACTTT
NA | once | TRBJ2-1 | TRBV7-3 | CASSLGNPSIDEQFF | TGTGCCAGCAGCTTAGGAAACCCCTCTATCGATGAGCAGTTCTTC
NA | NA | TRBJ1-1 | TRBV29-1 | CSVTGGRGHVVNTEAFF | TGCAGCGTGACTGGGGGGCGAGGACATGTCGTGAACACTGAAGCTTTCTTT
TRBD1 | NA | TRBJ1-6 | TRBV19 | CASSPGTGPNSPLHF | TGTGCCAGTAGTCCAGGGACAGGGCCTAATTCACCCCTCCACTTT
TRBD2 | NA | TRBJ2-3 | TRBV6-5 | CASSRGLAGTDTQYF | TGTGCCAGCAGCCGAGGACTAGCGGGCACAGATACGCAGTATTTT
TRBD1 | NA | TRBJ1-2 | TRBV4-3 | CASSQGSGQGAYGYTF | TGCGCCAGCAGCCAAGGAAGTGGGCAGGGGGCCTATGGCTACACCTTC
NA | NA | TRBJ1-6 | TRBV28 | CASSGAGESSPLHF | TGTGCCAGCAGTGGGGCCGGGGAAAGTTCACCCCTCCACTTT
TRBD1 | NA | TRBJ2-1 | TRBV5-1 | CASSYPDRGSEGFF | TGCGCCAGCAGCTACCCGGACAGGGGCAGTGAAGGGTTCTTC
NA | NA | TRBJ1-1 | TRBV12-3/TRBV12-4 | CASSHPGTEAFF | TGTGCCAGCAGCCACCCGGGGACTGAAGCTTTCTTT
NA | NA | TRBJ1-2 | TRBV6-5 | CASHLTRGYGYTF | TGTGCCAGCCACTTAACCAGGGGCTATGGCTACACCTTC
TRBD2 | NA | TRBJ2-5 | TRBV5-4 | CASTHSGYQETQYF | TGTGCCAGCACCCATAGCGGGTACCAAGAGACCCAGTACTTC
TRBD2 | NA | TRBJ2-2 | TRBV9 | CASNPGGELANTGELFF | TGTGCCAGCAACCCGGGGGGGGAATTGGCGAACACCGGGGAGCTGTTTTTT
TRBD2 | NA | TRBJ2-1 | TRBV11-2 | CASTPSQRGYNEQFF | TGTGCCAGCACCCCCTCCCAGCGGGGGTACAATGAGCAGTTCTTC
NA | once | TRBJ2-3 | TRBV30 | CAWSVGGGYTDTQYF | TGTGCCTGGTCAGTCGGCGGCGGCTACACAGATACGCAGTATTTT
NA | NA | TRBJ2-7 | TRBV6-2/TRBV6-3 | CASSYSTNRAPLGSYEQYF | TGTGCCAGCAGTTACTCGACCAACAGGGCCCCCCTGGGCTCCTACGAGCAGTACTTC
NA | NA | TRBJ2-3 | TRBV20-1 | CSSPRSNTQYF | TGCAGCTCCCCCCGGAGCAATACGCAGTATTTT
NA | once | TRBJ1-2 | TRBV30 | CAWMGINGYTF | TGTGCCTGGATGGGTATAAATGGCTACACCTTC
NA | NA | TRBJ1-1 | TRBV7-9 | CASSIEGYYGGMNTEAFF | TGTGCCAGCAGTATAGAGGGCTATTATGGGGGTATGAACACTGAAGCTTTCTTT
NA | NA | TRBJ2-3 | TRBV18 | CASSLQGDTQYF | TGTGCCAGCTCACTACAAGGAGATACGCAGTATTTT
NA | NA | TRBJ1-4 | TRBV2 | CASRAGFNEKLFF | TGTGCCAGCAGGGCAGGGTTTAATGAAAAACTGTTTTTT
NA | NA | TRBJ1-2 | TRBV20-1 | CSASLGYGYTF | TGCAGTGCTAGCCTGGGCTATGGCTACACCTTC
TRBD1 | NA | TRBJ2-7 | TRBV19 | CASSIGTGYYEQYF | TGTGCCAGTAGTATAGGGACAGGGTACTACGAGCAGTACTTC
TRBD1 | NA | TRBJ1-1 | TRBV7-8 | CATNLDRGNTEAFF | TGTGCCACCAATCTGGACAGGGGGAACACTGAAGCTTTCTTT
NA | NA | TRBJ1-3 | TRBV13 | CASSSETSHSGNTIYF | TGTGCCAGCAGCTCAGAGACGTCCCACTCTGGAAACACCATATATTTT
NA | NA | TRBJ1-1 | TRBV6-5 | CASTGGQADTEAFF | TGTGCCAGCACCGGGGGGCAGGCCGACACTGAAGCTTTCTTT
NA | NA | TRBJ2-2 | TRBV24-1 | CATSGRGGTGELFF | TGTGCCACCAGTGGTCGTGGGGGGACCGGGGAGCTGTTTTTT
NA | NA | TRBJ1-2 | TRBV27 | CASSRTPYYGYTF | TGTGCCAGCAGCCGGACACCTTACTATGGCTACACCTTC